This T cell receptor (beta chain) was identified during a study of control samples from healthy donors and cancer patients. A few counts support this clone. Only in-frame clones appear in the TCRdb table, and some are missing; sequencing was by immunoSEQ multiplex PCR. This table holds approximately 80,000 clones, roughly 89% found once. The origin of this receptor is a young man in good health. Sequencing input: blood.

This CDR3 is CASSLRDRHYEQYF. CDR3 nucleotides: TGTGCCAGCAGCCTCCGGGACAGACACTACGAGCAGTACTTC. This rearrangement joins TRBV7-2 to TRBJ2-7, with 7 positions matching TRBD1. V lost 5 bases, J lost 3 bases, and 7 bases stayed unmatched. The CDR3 has 14 amino acids. Germline CDR1 and CDR2: SGHTA and FQGNSA.